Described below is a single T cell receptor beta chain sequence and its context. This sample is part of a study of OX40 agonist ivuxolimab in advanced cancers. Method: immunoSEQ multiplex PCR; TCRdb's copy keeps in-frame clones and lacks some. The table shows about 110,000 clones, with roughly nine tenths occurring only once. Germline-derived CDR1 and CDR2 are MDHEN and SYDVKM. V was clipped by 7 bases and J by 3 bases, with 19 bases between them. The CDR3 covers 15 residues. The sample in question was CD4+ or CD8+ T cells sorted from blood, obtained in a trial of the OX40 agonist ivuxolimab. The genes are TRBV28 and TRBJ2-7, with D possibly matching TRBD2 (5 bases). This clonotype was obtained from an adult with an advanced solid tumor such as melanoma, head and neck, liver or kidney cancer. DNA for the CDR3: TGTGCCAGCACTGCGGGCGCCTCGCCGGTCTACGAGCAGTACTTC. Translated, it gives CASTAGASPVYEQYF.